This passage covers 13 T cell receptor beta chains from one sample sequenced in a study of shared clonotypes between healthy human individuals. Generated by immunoSEQ multiplex PCR, the TCRdb table keeps only in-frame clones and is missing some. The sample lists approximately 2.4 million clones; approximately 96% were seen once. Sequenced: naive CD4+ T cells sorted from blood. Documented subset: CD45RA+ positively selected. The receptor source for this set is a man between 18 and 29 years old in good health.

The chain uses TRBV7-3 and TRBJ2-7; D unresolved. Germline CDR1 and CDR2: SGHTA and FQGTGA. The CDR3 contains 17 residues. Trimming left V 2 bases short and J 3 bases short, with 20 bases between. CDR3 coding DNA: TGTGCCAGCAGCTTATCGGATATTCGGCAAGGGTACTACGAGCAGTACTTC. Translating it yields CASSLSDIRQGYYEQYF.

The count of this clone is one. Here the CDR3 reads CASSLEGLANHEQYF. CDR3 sequence (DNA): TGTGCCAGCAGCTTGGAGGGACTAGCTAACCACGAGCAGTACTTC. The J gene is TRBJ2-7, the V gene TRBV5-4, with 9 positions matching TRBD2. This CDR3 has 15 residues. Germline V gene sequence: CDR1 SGHNT, CDR2 YYREEE (reference sequence). V shed 0 bases, J shed 5 bases, and the junction held 6 bases outside the gene matches.

The chain has TRBV28 and TRBJ2-1, with D tentatively TRBD1 or TRBD2 (5 bases each). Looked up from germline, CDR1 is MDHEN and CDR2 is SYDVKM. This CDR3 spans 15 amino acids. V lost 1 base, J lost 6 bases, and 13 bases lay in between. The DNA for the CDR3 is TGTGCCAGCAGTTTATCCAGAAGAGGGGTCAATGAGCAGTTCTTC. Translated: CASSLSRRGVNEQFF.

This clone was detected once. The gene calls are TRBV10-3 and TRBJ2-1, with TRBD2 matching over 11 bases. Germline-derived CDR1 and CDR2 are ENHRY and SYGVKD. The CDR3 length is 15 residues. Trimming at V came to 2 bases and at J to 9 bases, leaving 6 bases not matched to a gene. The CDR3 DNA reads TGTGCCATCAGTGAGGGTATAGCGGGAGGGGGTGAGCAGTTCTTC. It specifies CAISEGIAGGGEQFF.

The chain links TRBV6-1 to TRBJ1-6; tentative D call: TRBD1 (6 bases). The CDR3 runs to 15 residues. V dropped 5 bases and J dropped 10 bases, with 18 bases sitting between them. Per the germline V gene, CDR1 is MNHNS and CDR2 is SASEGT. CDR3: CASSWERGSGSPLHF. CDR3 sequence (DNA): TGTGCCAGCAGTTGGGAAAGGGGGTCTGGGTCACCCCTCCACTTT.

The chain has TRBV5-1 and TRBJ1-1; D gene unclear. The V and J ends lost 1 base and 5 bases respectively, with 12 bases between them. Germline assignment: CDR1 SGHRS and CDR2 YFSETQ. CDR3 length: 14 amino acids. The CDR3 nucleotides are TGCGCCAGCAGCTTGTCCGGGGATAGGACTGAAGCTTTCTTT. Protein: CASSLSGDRTEAFF.

The V and J genes are TRBV5-6 and TRBJ2-7; 10 bases align to TRBD1. After removal of 3 bases from V and 5 bases from J, the junction contained 5 bases not matched to a gene. The V gene's germline CDR1 is SGHDT and CDR2 YYEEEE. The CDR3 runs 14 residues. CDR3 amino acids: CASSWDRGVHEQYF. The CDR3 DNA is TGTGCCAGCAGCTGGGACAGGGGTGTCCACGAGCAGTACTTC. Complete variable domain (other parts from reference TRBV5-6 and TRBJ2-7): DAGVTQSPTHLIKTRGQQVTLRCSPKSGHDTVSWYQQALGQGPQFIFQYYEEEERQRGNFPDRFSGHQFPNYSSELNVNALLLGDSALYLCASSWDRGVHEQYFGPGTRLTVT.

This chain joins TRBV7-2 and TRBJ2-5, with D tentatively TRBD1 or TRBD2 (5 bases each). The CDR3 is 16 amino acids. Germline CDR1 reads SGHTA; CDR2 reads FQGNSA. Trimming shortened V by 4 bases and J by 5 bases, and 20 bases separated the two germline ends. The chain's CDR3 is CASSSYRDVDMETQYF. The CDR3 bases are TGTGCCAGCAGCTCATACCGGGACGTTGACATGGAGACCCAGTACTTC.

The chain uses TRBV2 and TRBJ1-5; 9 bases agree with TRBD1. V dropped 4 bases and J dropped 2; count of bases not matched to a gene: 3. Germline values: CDR1 SNHLY, CDR2 FYNNEI. CDR3 length: 15 residues. DNA of the CDR3: TGTGCCAGCAGTGGGACAGGGGTTGGCAATCAGCCCCAGCATTTT. Its protein product is CASSGTGVGNQPQHF.

DNA for the CDR3: TGTGCCAGCAGGAAGGCTAGCGGGACGAACACCGGGGAGCTGTTTTTT. Amino acid sequence: CASRKASGTNTGELFF. The chain uses TRBV2 and TRBJ2-2; 9 bases map to TRBD2. V dropped 6 bases and J dropped 0; count of bases not matched to a gene: 5. In germline, CDR1 is SNHLY, CDR2 FYNNEI. The CDR3 spans 16 residues.

The chain combines TRBV6-5 with TRBJ2-7; tentatively, D is TRBD1 (5 bases). V dropped 0 bases and J dropped 0 bases, with 12 bases sitting between them. The CDR3 is 16 amino acids. In germline, CDR1 is MNHEY, CDR2 SVGAGI. CDR3 in amino acids: CASSYSQGVSSYEQYF. Here the CDR3 DNA reads TGTGCCAGCAGTTACTCGCAAGGGGTCAGCTCCTACGAGCAGTACTTC.

CDR3 loop: CASLVGAGTEAFF. The CDR3 nucleotides read TGTGCCAGCCTCGTTGGGGCAGGAACTGAAGCTTTCTTT. The V call is TRBV6-5, the J call TRBJ1-1; tentatively, D is TRBD1 (5 bases). Germline CDR1 reads MNHEY; CDR2 reads SVGAGI. V lost 8 bases and J lost 5, with 15 bases in between. This CDR3 comprises 13 residues.

The chain is built from TRBV5-1 and TRBJ2-2, with D maybe TRBD1 (6 bases). This CDR3 comprises 14 residues. Looked up from germline, CDR1 is SGHRS and CDR2 is YFSETQ. V lost 0 bases and J 7 bases, leaving 10 bases between the germline ends. CDR3 region: CASSLVGGIGELFF. The DNA of the CDR3 is TGCGCCAGCAGCTTGGTTGGGGGCATCGGGGAGCTGTTTTTT.